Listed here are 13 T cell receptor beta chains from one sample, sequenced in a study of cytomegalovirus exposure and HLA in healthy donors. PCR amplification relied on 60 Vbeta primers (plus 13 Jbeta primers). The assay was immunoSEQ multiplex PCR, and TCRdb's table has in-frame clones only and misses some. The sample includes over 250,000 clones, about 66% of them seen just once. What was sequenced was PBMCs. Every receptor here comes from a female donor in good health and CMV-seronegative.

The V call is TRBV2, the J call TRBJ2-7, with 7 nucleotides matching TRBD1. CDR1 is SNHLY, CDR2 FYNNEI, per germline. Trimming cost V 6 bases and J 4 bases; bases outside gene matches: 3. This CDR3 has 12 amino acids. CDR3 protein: CASSSQGYEQYF. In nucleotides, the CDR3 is TGTGCCAGCAGCTCACAGGGGTACGAGCAGTACTTC.

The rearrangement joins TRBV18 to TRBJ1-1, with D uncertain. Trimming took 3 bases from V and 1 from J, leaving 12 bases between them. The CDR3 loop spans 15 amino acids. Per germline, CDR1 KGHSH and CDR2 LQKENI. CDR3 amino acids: CASSPAITPNTEAFF. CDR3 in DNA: TGTGCCAGCTCACCTGCAATTACTCCGAACACTGAAGCTTTCTTT.

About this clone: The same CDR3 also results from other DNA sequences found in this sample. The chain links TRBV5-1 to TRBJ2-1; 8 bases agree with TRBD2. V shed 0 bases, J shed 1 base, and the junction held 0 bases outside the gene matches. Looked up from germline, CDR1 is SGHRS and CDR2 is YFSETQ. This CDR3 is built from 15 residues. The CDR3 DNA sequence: TGCGCCAGCAGCTTGGGACTAGCGTCCTACAATGAGCAGTTCTTC. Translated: CASSLGLASYNEQFF.

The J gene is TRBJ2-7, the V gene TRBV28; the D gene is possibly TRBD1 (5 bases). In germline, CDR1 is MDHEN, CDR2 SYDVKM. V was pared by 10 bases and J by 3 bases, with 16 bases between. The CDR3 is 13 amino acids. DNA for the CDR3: TGTGCCACCAAGGGGAAGACCTACTACGAGCAGTACTTC. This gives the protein CATKGKTYYEQYF.

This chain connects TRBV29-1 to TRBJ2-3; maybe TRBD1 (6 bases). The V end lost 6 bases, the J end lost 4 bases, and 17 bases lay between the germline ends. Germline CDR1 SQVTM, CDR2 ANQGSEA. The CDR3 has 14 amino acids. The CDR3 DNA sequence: TGCAGCGTCTCCGGGACACCCGCCCCAGATACGCAGTATTTT. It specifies CSVSGTPAPDTQYF.

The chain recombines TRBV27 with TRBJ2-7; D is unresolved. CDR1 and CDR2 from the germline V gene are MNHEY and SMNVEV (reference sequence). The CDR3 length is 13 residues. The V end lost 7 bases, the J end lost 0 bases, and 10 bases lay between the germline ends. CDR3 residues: CASTSGYSYEQYF. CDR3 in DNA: TGTGCCAGCACCTCGGGTTACTCCTACGAGCAGTACTTC.

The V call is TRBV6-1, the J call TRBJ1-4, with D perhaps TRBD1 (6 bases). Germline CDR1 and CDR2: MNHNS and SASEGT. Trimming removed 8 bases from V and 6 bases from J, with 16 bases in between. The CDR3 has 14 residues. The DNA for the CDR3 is TGTGCCAGCGGATACAGGGCGGGGGATGAAAAACTGTTTTTT. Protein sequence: CASGYRAGDEKLFF.

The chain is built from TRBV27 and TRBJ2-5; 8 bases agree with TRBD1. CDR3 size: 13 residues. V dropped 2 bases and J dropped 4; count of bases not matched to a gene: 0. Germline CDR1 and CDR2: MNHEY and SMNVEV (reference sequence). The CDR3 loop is CASSLQGAETQYF. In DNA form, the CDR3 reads TGTGCCAGCAGTTTACAGGGGGCAGAGACCCAGTACTTC.

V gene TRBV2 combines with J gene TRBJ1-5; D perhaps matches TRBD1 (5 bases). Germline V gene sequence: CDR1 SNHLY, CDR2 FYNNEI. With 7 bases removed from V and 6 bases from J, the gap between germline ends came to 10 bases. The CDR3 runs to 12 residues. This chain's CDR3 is CASTRGSQPQHF. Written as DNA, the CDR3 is TGTGCCAGCACAAGGGGCTCTCAGCCCCAGCATTTT.

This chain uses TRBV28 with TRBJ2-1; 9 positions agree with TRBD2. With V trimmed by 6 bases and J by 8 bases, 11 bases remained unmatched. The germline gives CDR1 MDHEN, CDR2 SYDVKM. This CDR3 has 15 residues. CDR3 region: CASSPPGTSSHEQFF. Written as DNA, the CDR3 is TGTGCCAGCAGCCCCCCCGGGACTAGCAGCCATGAGCAGTTCTTC.

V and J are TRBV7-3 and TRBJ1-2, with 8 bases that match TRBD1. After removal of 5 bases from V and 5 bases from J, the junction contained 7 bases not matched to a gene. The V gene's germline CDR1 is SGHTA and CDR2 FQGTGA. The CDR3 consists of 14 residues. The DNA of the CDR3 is TGTGCCAGCAGCCCCGACAGGGGTGGATATGGCTACACCTTC. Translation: CASSPDRGGYGYTF.

The CDR3 nucleotides are TGTGCCAGCAGCTTCCCCACCCACAAGGGGTCCCCCTTCTACAATGAGCAGTTCTTC. Protein product: CASSFPTHKGSPFYNEQFF. This rearrangement joins TRBV11-3 to TRBJ2-1, with TRBD1 as a possible D gene (5 bases). The CDR3 spans 19 residues. The V end lost 3 bases, the J end lost 3 bases, and 24 bases lay between the germline ends. Germline V gene sequence: CDR1 SGHNT, CDR2 YENEEA.

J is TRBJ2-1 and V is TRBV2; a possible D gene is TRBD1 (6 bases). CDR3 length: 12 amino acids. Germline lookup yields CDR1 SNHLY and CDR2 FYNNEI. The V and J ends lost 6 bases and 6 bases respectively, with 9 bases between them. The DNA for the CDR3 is TGTGCCAGCAGGGACAGCCTCAATGAGCAGTTCTTC. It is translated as CASRDSLNEQFF.